A selection of T cell receptor beta chains follows, all from one sample in a study of radiotherapy plus CTLA-4 blockade in lung cancer. Profiled with immunoSEQ multiplex PCR; TCRdb holds only in-frame clones, not every one. Here the sample spans some 98,000 clones, roughly 80% being singletons. Sequencing was performed on peripheral blood, taken from a patient treated with radiotherapy plus ipilimumab. The source is a human donor with non-small cell lung cancer who had a partial response to radiotherapy plus ipilimumab. CDR3s include the opening cysteine and the closing phenylalanine or tryptophan. Fields, in order: D gene, clone size, V gene, J gene, CDR3 DNA, CDR3 protein. The D gene is left open where the match is weak. A clone size is listed for some rows: how often the clone was seen (once, few, many), or a class if it is expanded.

D: TRBD2; size: NA; V: TRBV5-5; J: TRBJ2-3; DNA: TGTGCCTCCGCGGTAGCGGGAACGTTTCCGGGAGATACGCAGTATTTT; CDR3: CASAVAGTFPGDTQYF
D: TRBD1; size: NA; V: TRBV28; J: TRBJ2-1; DNA: TGTGCCAGCAGACGTGACAGGGCCCTTTACAATGAGCAGTTCTTC; CDR3: CASRRDRALYNEQFF
D: NA; size: few; V: TRBV11-3; J: TRBJ1-1; DNA: TGTGCCAGCAGCTTAGGAGCTCGGACTGAAGCTTTCTTT; CDR3: CASSLGARTEAFF
D: NA; size: NA; V: TRBV6-5; J: TRBJ2-1; DNA: TGTGCCAGCAGTGAACGCGATGAGCAGTTCTTC; CDR3: CASSERDEQFF
D: TRBD1; size: NA; V: TRBV30; J: TRBJ2-7; DNA: TGTGCCTGGAGTAGGACAGGGCTCTACGAGCAGTACTTC; CDR3: CAWSRTGLYEQYF
D: TRBD2; size: NA; V: TRBV11-2; J: TRBJ2-2; DNA: TGTGCCAGCAGCTGGACTAGCGGGAGGGCCCCCGGGGAGCTGTTTTTT; CDR3: CASSWTSGRAPGELFF
D: NA; size: NA; V: TRBV5-1; J: TRBJ2-5; DNA: TGCGCCAGCAGCTTGGCCGCGTCGAGCGAGGAGACCCAGTACTTC; CDR3: CASSLAASSEETQYF
D: NA; size: NA; V: TRBV28; J: TRBJ1-4; DNA: TGTGCCTCCAACGAACAGGGACGATTGAATGAAAAACTGTTTTTT; CDR3: CASNEQGRLNEKLFF
D: NA; size: NA; V: TRBV11-3; J: TRBJ2-1; DNA: TGTGCCAGCAGTAGAGACAATGAGCAGTTCTTC; CDR3: CASSRDNEQFF
D: NA; size: few; V: TRBV9; J: TRBJ2-2; DNA: TGTGCCAGCAGCGTAGGCGGATCGAACACCGGGGAGCTGTTTTTT; CDR3: CASSVGGSNTGELFF
D: NA; size: NA; V: TRBV28; J: TRBJ1-1; DNA: TGTGCCAGCAGTTTTGAAGGAGGGCCTGAAGCTTTCTTT; CDR3: CASSFEGGPEAFF
D: TRBD2; size: NA; V: TRBV19; J: TRBJ2-7; DNA: TGTGCCAGCACCATAGCGGGAGGGGGCTACGAGCAGTACTTC; CDR3: CASTIAGGGYEQYF
D: TRBD1; size: NA; V: TRBV29-1; J: TRBJ2-5; DNA: TGCAGCGTTGATAAGGGGGCTGGGGAGACCCAGTACTTC; CDR3: CSVDKGAGETQYF
D: NA; size: NA; V: TRBV5-1; J: TRBJ2-2; DNA: TGCGCCAGCAGCTTAGCTAAAGACAGTCACGGCACCGGGGAGCTGTTTTTT; CDR3: CASSLAKDSHGTGELFF
D: NA; size: NA; V: TRBV6-6; J: TRBJ2-7; DNA: TGTGCCAGCAGTTCGGGATATGGTATGGACGAGCAGTACTTC; CDR3: CASSSGYGMDEQYF
D: TRBD2; size: NA; V: TRBV28; J: TRBJ2-1; DNA: TGTGCCAGCAGTTCTAACACCGGGACTAGCCGATACAATGAGCAGTTCTTC; CDR3: CASSSNTGTSRYNEQFF
D: TRBD1; size: NA; V: TRBV19; J: TRBJ2-3; DNA: TGTGCCAGTACCCCGCGGACAGGGATCACAGATACGCAGTATTTT; CDR3: CASTPRTGITDTQYF
D: TRBD1; size: NA; V: TRBV11-2; J: TRBJ2-7; DNA: TGTGCCAGCAGCCGGGGACAGGGAATCTCCTACGAGCAGTACTTC; CDR3: CASSRGQGISYEQYF
D: TRBD1; size: NA; V: TRBV11-2; J: TRBJ2-7; DNA: TGTGCCAGCAGCTTTACAGGGGGGTACGAGCAGTACTTC; CDR3: CASSFTGGYEQYF
D: NA; size: NA; V: TRBV10-3; J: TRBJ2-3; DNA: TGTGCCATCAGATCGGGGGGCCGTAGCACAGATACGCAGTATTTT; CDR3: CAIRSGGRSTDTQYF
D: TRBD1; size: NA; V: TRBV6-1; J: TRBJ2-7; DNA: TGTGCCAGCAGTTCTAAAGGGACAGGGGCCTACGAGCAGTACTTC; CDR3: CASSSKGTGAYEQYF
D: TRBD1; size: NA; V: TRBV6-5; J: TRBJ1-2; DNA: TGTGCCAGCAGCTCAGGGACAGCTAACTATGGCTACACCTTC; CDR3: CASSSGTANYGYTF
D: TRBD2; size: NA; V: TRBV29-1; J: TRBJ2-5; DNA: TGCAGCGTTGCCAGCGGGAGGACGGAGACCCAGTACTTC; CDR3: CSVASGRTETQYF
D: NA; size: once; V: TRBV7-9; J: TRBJ1-4; DNA: TGTGCCAGCAGCTCGGGGTATAGGGATGAAAAACTGTTTTTT; CDR3: CASSSGYRDEKLFF
D: NA; size: NA; V: TRBV18; J: TRBJ1-4; DNA: TGTGCCAGCTCACGGGCCGCTGGGGCGGCTAATGAAAAACTGTTTTTT; CDR3: CASSRAAGAANEKLFF
D: NA; size: NA; V: TRBV7-6; J: TRBJ2-5; DNA: TGTGCCAGCAGCTTTAATACAGAGCAAGAGACCCAGTACTTC; CDR3: CASSFNTEQETQYF
D: NA; size: NA; V: TRBV27; J: TRBJ1-5; DNA: TGTGCCAGCAGTTTCCGGGCGGGCGTGCTTAGCAATCAGCCCCAGCATTTT; CDR3: CASSFRAGVLSNQPQHF
D: TRBD1; size: NA; V: TRBV5-1; J: TRBJ1-4; DNA: TGCGCCAGCAGCTTTTTTGGGACAGAGGGTGAAAAACTGTTTTTT; CDR3: CASSFFGTEGEKLFF
D: NA; size: NA; V: TRBV7-2; J: TRBJ2-7; DNA: TGTGCCAGCAGCTTAGATGACAACTACGAGCAGTACTTC; CDR3: CASSLDDNYEQYF
D: NA; size: NA; V: TRBV30; J: TRBJ2-4; DNA: TGTGCCTGGAGTAGCCAACGGCGGAACATTCAGTACTTC; CDR3: CAWSSQRRNIQYF
D: NA; size: NA; V: TRBV7-2; J: TRBJ1-5; DNA: TGTGCCAGCAGCTTTTACAATCAGCCCCAGCATTTT; CDR3: CASSFYNQPQHF
D: NA; size: NA; V: TRBV4-1; J: TRBJ2-1; DNA: TGCGCCAGCACCCTGGGGGGACCGTCGTACAATGAGCAGTTCTTC; CDR3: CASTLGGPSYNEQFF
D: TRBD1; size: NA; V: TRBV18; J: TRBJ1-2; DNA: TGTGCCAGCTCACCCGCCGGACAGGGTAACTATGGCTACACCTTC; CDR3: CASSPAGQGNYGYTF
D: NA; size: NA; V: TRBV6-5; J: TRBJ2-2; DNA: TGTGCCAGCAGTTACGTCGAGGGACTTGGCACCGGGGAGCTGTTTTTT; CDR3: CASSYVEGLGTGELFF
D: NA; size: NA; V: TRBV19; J: TRBJ1-2; DNA: TGTGCCAGTAGTCACACGTGGGGCTACACCTTC; CDR3: CASSHTWGYTF
D: NA; size: NA; V: TRBV7-3; J: TRBJ2-1; DNA: TGTGCCAGCAGCTTAACGGTCGGGAATGAGCAGTTCTTC; CDR3: CASSLTVGNEQFF
D: TRBD1; size: NA; V: TRBV6-5; J: TRBJ2-7; DNA: TGTGCCAGCAGCTACAGGGGTTATCGCGTCCAGTACTTC; CDR3: CASSYRGYRVQYF
D: NA; size: NA; V: TRBV9; J: TRBJ1-1; DNA: TGTGCCAGCAGCGTAGGTGGGGGGTTGAACACTGAAGCTTTCTTT; CDR3: CASSVGGGLNTEAFF
D: TRBD2; size: NA; V: TRBV19; J: TRBJ2-1; DNA: TGTGCCATTTCAGGCCTAGGGGAGGGTGAGCAGTTCTTC; CDR3: CAISGLGEGEQFF
D: TRBD2; size: NA; V: TRBV19; J: TRBJ2-7; DNA: TGTGCCAGTAGTAAACGGGAGGGCCCCTACGAGCAGTACTTC; CDR3: CASSKREGPYEQYF
D: TRBD2; size: NA; V: TRBV9; J: TRBJ2-2; DNA: TGTGCCAGCAGCGTAAATCGTTTAGCGGGTAACACCGGGGAGCTGTTTTTT; CDR3: CASSVNRLAGNTGELFF
D: TRBD1; size: NA; V: TRBV4-1; J: TRBJ1-2; DNA: TGCGCCAGCAGCCGTGGTCCAGGGGGCGCCTATGGCTACACCTTC; CDR3: CASSRGPGGAYGYTF
D: TRBD2; size: few; V: TRBV5-4; J: TRBJ2-1; DNA: TGTGCCAGCAGCTTAGCGGGAGGGCTTTACAATGAGCAGTTCTTC; CDR3: CASSLAGGLYNEQFF
D: NA; size: NA; V: TRBV28; J: TRBJ2-5; DNA: TGTGCCAGCAGTTTTCCGGGAGTGCGGCAAGAGACCCAGTACTTC; CDR3: CASSFPGVRQETQYF